This TCR beta chain was recorded in a study of blood T cell repertoires in COVID-19. Across the study: The United States, Italy and Spain provided the acute and convalescent COVID-19 samples. T cells, B-cell-depleted T cells, or PBMCs provided the cDNA or gDNA that served as material.

V lost 5 bases, J lost 1 base, and 12 bases stayed unmatched. In germline, CDR1 is SGHTA, CDR2 FQGTGA. The CDR3 is 18 amino acids. Per the authors' pipeline: Reference gene primer amplification in the assay estimated nucleated cell counts. The data were produced by immunoSEQ multiplex PCR, yet TCRdb's version contains in-frame clones alone and is incomplete. D and trimming come from the DNA, and the V and J calls and clone size come from that table. Of tens of thousands of clones in the sample, 91% are singletons; the top ten hold roughly 9%. The J gene is TRBJ2-2, the V gene TRBV7-3; TRBD2 matches 8 bases. This receptor was identified in a human donor in a cohort sampled during active COVID-19. Source material: peripheral blood. CDR3 sequence reads: CASSVSGNTLLNTGELFF. CDR3 DNA sequence: TGTGCCAGCAGCGTTAGCGGGAATACACTTTTGAACACCGGGGAGCTGTTTTTT.